Following are 28 T cell receptor beta chains from one sample sequenced in a study of cytomegalovirus exposure and HLA in healthy donors (dated by TCRdb to the late 2010s). Libraries were built with the immunoSEQ multiplex PCR assay. For the multiplex PCR, a mixture combining 60 forward primers for TCR Vbeta segments and 13 reverse primers for TCR Jbeta segments was used. TCRdb obtained this table from immuneACCESS and retained in-frame rearrangements with V and J assigned. These tables miss some clones; where compared with another copy, unresolved V genes account for less than half of the shortfall, and the remainder is unexplained. The sample table records fewer than 100,000 clones; around 82% of these occur just once. The ten largest clones capture over 3% of the sample. Input material: PBMCs. The receptors come from a man in his forties in good health and CMV-seronegative.

The rearrangement uses TRBV7-8 and TRBJ2-7; D perhaps matches TRBD2 (7 bases). Between the trimmed V and J ends, which lost 1 base and 3 bases, there was a span of 16 bases. This CDR3 is 16 amino acids long. Germline V gene sequence: CDR1 SGHVS, CDR2 FQNEAQ. CDR3 region: CASSLGRGGAGYEQYF. DNA for the CDR3: TGTGCCAGCAGCTTAGGTCGTGGGGGGGCCGGCTACGAGCAGTACTTC.

The chain has TRBV2 and TRBJ2-1; D is perhaps TRBD1 (5 bases). Germline V lookup: CDR1 SNHLY, CDR2 FYNNEI. The CDR3 consists of 14 residues. V was pared by 5 bases and J by 2 bases, with 10 bases between. The CDR3 reads CASSRQTTYNEQFF. The CDR3 DNA follows: TGTGCCAGCAGTAGACAGACGACCTACAATGAGCAGTTCTTC.

The V and J genes are TRBV7-9 and TRBJ2-2; 11 bases line up with TRBD1. There are 16 residues in the CDR3. Per germline, CDR1 SEHNR and CDR2 FQNEAQ (reference sequence). J lost 3 bases, V lost 5 bases, and 5 bases had no gene match. The CDR3 bases are TGTGCCAGCAGCCCCTGGGACAGGGGGTACACCGGGGAGCTGTTTTTT. The encoded protein is CASSPWDRGYTGELFF.

V is TRBV4-1 and J is TRBJ1-4; 11 nucleotides match TRBD1. Germline V gene data show CDR1 as MGHRA and CDR2 as YSYEKL. V was clipped by 4 bases and J by 0 bases; unmatched bases: 4. The CDR3 totals 17 residues. The CDR3 region has the DNA TGCGCCAGCAGCCTTCGGACAGGGGGCGCAACTAATGAAAAACTGTTTTTT. Residues: CASSLRTGGATNEKLFF.

The V and J genes are TRBV5-1 and TRBJ2-1; no clear D. Trimming took 3 bases from V and 5 from J, leaving 12 bases between them. Germline loops: CDR1 SGHRS, CDR2 YFSETQ. The CDR3 runs 14 residues. DNA of the CDR3: TGCGCCAGCAGCTCTGGCGGAAAAAACAATGAGCAGTTCTTC. Translation gives CASSSGGKNNEQFF.

This chain connects TRBV6-5 to TRBJ2-7; a possible D gene is TRBD2 (5 bases). The V end lost 0 bases, the J end lost 2 bases, and 11 bases lay between the germline ends. In germline, CDR1 is MNHEY, CDR2 SVGAGI. This CDR3 spans 15 amino acids. CDR3 coding DNA: TGTGCCAGCAGTTACTCCTCGGCGGGTCCCTACGAGCAGTACTTC. It is translated as CASSYSSAGPYEQYF.

The rearrangement uses TRBV6-1 and TRBJ1-2; D is uncertain. This CDR3 comprises 14 residues. CDR1 and CDR2 from the germline V gene are MNHNS and SASEGT. The V end was cut by 6 bases, the J end by 8 bases, with 19 bases between. The CDR3 spells CASSVAAGSAGYTF. The CDR3 DNA follows: TGTGCCAGCAGCGTCGCGGCGGGCTCGGCCGGCTACACCTTC.

The V gene is TRBV9, the J gene TRBJ2-2; TRBD2 agrees at 16 bases. The junction had 3 bases not matched to a gene; V was cut back by 3 bases and J by 7 bases. Germline CDR1 reads SGDLS; CDR2 reads YYNGEE. The CDR3 extends over 16 amino acids. This chain's CDR3 is CASSAGLAGGYGELFF. The CDR3 nucleotides are TGTGCCAGCAGCGCGGGACTAGCGGGGGGGTACGGGGAGCTGTTTTTT.

V usage is TRBV2 and J usage is TRBJ2-6, with 9 bases fitting TRBD1. The CDR3 contains 19 residues. V dropped 6 bases and J dropped 0; count of bases not matched to a gene: 12. Germline CDR1 and CDR2: SNHLY and FYNNEI. As DNA, the CDR3 is TGTGCCAGCAGCTTCGTACCGGGACAGGGACTCTCTGGGGCCAACGTCCTGACTTTC. Its protein product is CASSFVPGQGLSGANVLTF.

There are a few counts of this clone. This rearrangement joins TRBV5-1 to TRBJ1-1, with a weak D call TRBD1 (6 bases). This CDR3 has 14 amino acids. Germline V gene lookup returns CDR1 SGHRS and CDR2 YFSETQ. V lost 4 bases and J 0 bases, leaving 10 bases between the germline ends. CDR3 loop: CASSGDNMNTEAFF. The CDR3 DNA sequence: TGCGCCAGCAGCGGGGACAACATGAACACTGAAGCTTTCTTT.

A word on this clone: The identical CDR3 is also encoded by other nucleotide sequences in the sample. The chain has TRBV27 and TRBJ1-5; D remains ambiguous. Deletions cut 3 bases from V and 1 base from J, with 10 bases between. The CDR3 spans 15 residues. Germline loops: CDR1 MNHEY, CDR2 SMNVEV (reference sequence). CDR3 nucleotides: TGTGCCAGCAGTTTCGGACGGGGAAGCAATCAGCCCCAGCATTTT. This codes for CASSFGRGSNQPQHF.

The J gene is TRBJ2-7, the V gene TRBV7-8; 9 nucleotides line up with TRBD1. Germline values: CDR1 SGHVS, CDR2 FQNEAQ. With 4 bases clipped from V and 2 bases from J, the junction kept 6 bases outside the gene matches. There are 15 residues in the CDR3. This chain's CDR3 is CASSSRTGVAYEQYF. The CDR3, as DNA: TGTGCCAGCAGCTCCCGGACAGGGGTGGCCTACGAGCAGTACTTC.

The chain combines TRBV18 with TRBJ1-1, with unresolved D. The CDR3 spans 15 residues. Trimming left V 6 bases short and J 0 bases short, with 14 bases between. Germline V gene lookup returns CDR1 KGHSH and CDR2 LQKENI. The CDR3 here is CASSESTSLNTEAFF. The CDR3, as DNA: TGTGCCAGCTCGGAGTCCACCTCTTTGAACACTGAAGCTTTCTTT. The whole variable domain, remainder taken from reference TRBV18 and TRBJ1-1, is NAGVMQNPRHLVRRRGQEARLRCSPMKGHSHVYWYRQLPEEGLKFMVYLQKENIIDESGMPKERFSAEFPKEGPSILRIQQVVRGDSAAYFCASSESTSLNTEAFFGQGTRLTVV.

This clone was recorded once. The chain has TRBV7-3 and TRBJ2-1, with TRBD2 identical over 15 bases. The germline CDR1 and CDR2 sequences are SGHTA and FQGTGA. The CDR3 runs to 19 residues. V trimming: 2 bases; J trimming: 0 bases; junction bases outside the gene matches: 5. Here the CDR3 DNA reads TGTGCCAGCAGCTTAGGACTAGCGGGGGGGCGGAGCTCCTACAATGAGCAGTTCTTC. Translated, it gives CASSLGLAGGRSSYNEQFF.

V is TRBV30 and J is TRBJ1-4, with 12 bases aligning to TRBD1. Germline V gene lookup returns CDR1 GTSNPN and CDR2 SVGIG (reference sequence). The ends lost 4 bases at V and 7 bases at J; junction bases unmatched: 10. This CDR3 has 16 residues. In DNA, the CDR3 is TGTGCCTGGAATACCGGGACAGGGGGCTTGAGTGAAAAACTGTTTTTT. Translating it yields CAWNTGTGGLSEKLFF.

The rearrangement links TRBV5-1 to TRBJ2-2; D gene uncertain. The germline V gene encodes CDR1 SGHRS and CDR2 YFSETQ. There are 16 residues in the CDR3. V was trimmed by 0 bases and J by 0 bases, leaving 9 bases between them. The CDR3 sequence is CASSLDFSANTGELFF. The CDR3 DNA reads as TGCGCCAGCAGCTTGGATTTCAGCGCGAACACCGGGGAGCTGTTTTTT.

This clone was counted between two and nine times. J is TRBJ2-3 and V is TRBV10-1, with unresolved D. Trimming removed 4 bases from V and 2 bases from J, with 7 bases in between. The CDR3 spans 13 residues. The germline gives CDR1 WNHNN, CDR2 SYGVQD (reference sequence). This CDR3 reads CASSGTITDTQYF. The CDR3 nucleotides are TGCGCCAGCAGTGGAACAATCACAGATACGCAGTATTTT.

This clone was seen only a few times. This chain connects TRBV4-1 to TRBJ1-1; TRBD1 is a possible D gene (6 bases). In germline, CDR1 is MGHRA, CDR2 YSYEKL. Trimming left V 4 bases short and J 4 bases short, with 13 bases between. The CDR3 is 14 residues long. For the CDR3, the DNA is TGCGCCAGCAGCCCCCGGACAGATAGCACTGAAGCTTTCTTT. Its translation is CASSPRTDSTEAFF.

Comments on this clone: The sample has other DNA sequences that encode this CDR3 too. V and J are TRBV7-9 and TRBJ2-7, with 13 positions matching TRBD2. Germline lookup yields CDR1 SEHNR and CDR2 FQNEAQ (reference sequence). There are 15 residues in the CDR3. After removal of 1 base from V and 3 bases from J, the junction contained 0 bases not matched to a gene. The CDR3 spells CASSLGLAGGYEQYF. In DNA, the CDR3 is TGTGCCAGCAGCTTAGGACTAGCGGGAGGCTACGAGCAGTACTTC. Combining the CDR3 with reference TRBV7-9 and TRBJ2-7 gives the whole variable domain DTGVSQNPRHKITKRGQNVTFRCDPISEHNRLYWYRQTLGQGPEFLTYFQNEAQLEKSRLLSDRFSAERPKGSFSTLEIQRTEQGDSAMYLCASSLGLAGGYEQYFGPGTRLTVT.

V usage is TRBV27 and J usage is TRBJ1-5; D might be TRBD1 (6 bases). V was shortened by 6 bases and J by 0 bases, with 9 bases between the two germline ends. The V gene's germline CDR1 is MNHEY and CDR2 SMNVEV (reference sequence). There are 14 residues in the CDR3. CDR3 in DNA: TGTGCCAGCAGAGGGGGTCCTAGCAATCAGCCCCAGCATTTT. It specifies CASRGGPSNQPQHF.

This chain links TRBV4-1 with TRBJ2-6, with D possibly TRBD2 on 6 matching bases. Germline lookup yields CDR1 MGHRA and CDR2 YSYEKL. The CDR3 consists of 16 residues. V lost 3 bases, J lost 2 bases, and 11 bases lay in between. The CDR3 loop is CASSHIGGAGANVLTF. The CDR3 nucleotides read TGCGCCAGCAGCCATATTGGAGGGGCTGGGGCCAACGTCCTGACTTTC.

This clone occurred once. The chain joins TRBV28 to TRBJ2-2; TRBD1 agrees at 10 bases. V lost 5 bases and J lost 3; bases outside the gene matches: 3. The CDR3 has 15 residues. In germline, CDR1 is MDHEN, CDR2 SYDVKM. The CDR3 DNA follows: TGTGCCAGCAGTAGGGACAGGGGTGACACCGGGGAGCTGTTTTTT. It is translated as CASSRDRGDTGELFF.

The V and J genes are TRBV5-5 and TRBJ2-7; 8 nucleotides line up with TRBD2. Germline lookup yields CDR1 SGHKS and CDR2 YYEKEE (reference sequence). With V trimmed by 4 bases and J by 2 bases, 8 bases remained unmatched. This CDR3 is 15 amino acids long. This chain's CDR3 is CASSLPGSGTYEQYF. The CDR3 bases are TGTGCCAGCAGCCTCCCTGGTAGCGGGACCTACGAGCAGTACTTC.

J is TRBJ1-6 and V is TRBV14, with no clear D. The V and J ends lost 6 bases and 7 bases respectively, with 10 bases between them. The CDR3 loop spans 13 amino acids. CDR1 and CDR2 from the germline V gene are SGHDN and FVKESK. The CDR3 nucleotides read TGTGCCAGCAGTCCAAGAGCAAATTCACCCCTCCACTTT. Translated, it gives CASSPRANSPLHF.

This sequence joins TRBV15 and TRBJ2-1, with 10 bases that match TRBD2. Germline assignment: CDR1 LNHNV and CDR2 YYDKDF (reference sequence). With V trimmed by 1 base and J by 9 bases, 9 bases remained unmatched. The CDR3 sequence is 16 residues long. The CDR3: CATSRGEASGRGEQFF. The CDR3 DNA follows: TGTGCCACCAGCAGAGGAGAGGCTAGCGGGAGAGGTGAGCAGTTCTTC.

This sequence joins TRBV19 and TRBJ2-3, with 11 bases that match TRBD2. The germline V gene encodes CDR1 LNHDA and CDR2 SQIVND (reference sequence). The junction had 10 bases not matched to a gene; V was cut back by 7 bases and J by 7 bases. CDR3 size: 15 residues. In DNA form, the CDR3 reads TGTGCCAGTACCTCAATTGGGACTAGCGGATATACGCAGTATTTT. Its protein product is CASTSIGTSGYTQYF.

CDR3 region: CASSTSSTVRSYNEQFF. CDR3 nucleotide sequence: TGTGCCAGCAGTACCTCTTCGACAGTCCGCTCCTACAATGAGCAGTTCTTC. This chain links TRBV27 with TRBJ2-1, with a possible D match to TRBD1 (5 bases). Trimming took 5 bases from V and 0 from J, leaving 17 bases between them. CDR1 and CDR2 from the germline V gene are MNHEY and SMNVEV (reference sequence). The CDR3 totals 17 residues.

This chain links TRBV19 with TRBJ2-7; perhaps TRBD2 as D (6 bases). The CDR3 contains 12 residues. V was cut by 5 bases and J by 6 bases, with 11 bases left in between. Germline V lookup: CDR1 LNHDA, CDR2 SQIVND (reference sequence). In DNA, the CDR3 is TGTGCCAGTAGTTCTAGCGTAAGCGAGCAGTACTTC. This gives the protein CASSSSVSEQYF.